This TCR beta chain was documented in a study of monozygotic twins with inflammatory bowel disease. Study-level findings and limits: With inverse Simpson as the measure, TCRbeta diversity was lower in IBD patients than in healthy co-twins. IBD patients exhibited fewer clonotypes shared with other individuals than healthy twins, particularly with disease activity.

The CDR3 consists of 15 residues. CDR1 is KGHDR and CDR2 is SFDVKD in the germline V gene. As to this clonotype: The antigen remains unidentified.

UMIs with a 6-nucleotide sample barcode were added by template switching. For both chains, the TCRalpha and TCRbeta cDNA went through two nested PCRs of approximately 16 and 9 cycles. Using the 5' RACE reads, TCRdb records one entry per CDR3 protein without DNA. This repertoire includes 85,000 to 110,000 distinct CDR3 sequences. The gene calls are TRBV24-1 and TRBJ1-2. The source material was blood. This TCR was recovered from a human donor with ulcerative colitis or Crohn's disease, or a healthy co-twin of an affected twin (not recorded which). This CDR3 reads CAPTWRPDTDYGYTF.